The 4 T cell receptor beta chains below all came from one sample that was sequenced in a study of CD8 T cells in ankylosing spondylitis. TCRdb processed the 5' RACE reads anew with MiXCR; each CDR3 protein has one entry. Of 180,000 or so distinct CDR3 sequences in the sample, around 10% were seen once. The sample was blood, either unsorted or a sorted T cell fraction (not recorded which). All receptors derive from a male donor with ankylosing spondylitis or in good health (not recorded which).

This clonotype came up many times. This chain's CDR3 is CATSRNSDSGNTIYF. The CDR3 coding sequence is TGTGCCACCAGCAGAAACAGCGACTCTGGAAACACCATATATTTT. The chain uses TRBV15 and TRBJ1-3, with D uncertain. V lost 2 bases and J lost 0, with 8 bases in between. The CDR3 extends over 15 amino acids. CDR1 is LNHNV, CDR2 YYDKDF, per germline (reference sequence).

This clonotype was counted at least ten times. The rearrangement joins TRBV12-3 or TRBV12-4 to TRBJ2-7, with a tentative D call TRBD1 (6 bases). V dropped 2 bases and J dropped 4 bases, with 9 bases sitting between them. The CDR3 consists of 13 residues. CDR3 DNA: TGTGCCAGCAGTTTATCCAGGGGATACGAGCAGTACTTC. Translation: CASSLSRGYEQYF.

CDR3 in amino acids: CSARSRTSGRRDEQFF. The CDR3 DNA reads TGCAGTGCTAGAAGTCGGACTAGCGGGAGACGGGATGAGCAGTTCTTC. The genes are TRBV20-1 and TRBJ2-1; 13 bases are a match to TRBD2. The CDR3 has 16 amino acids. V shed 2 bases, J shed 8 bases, and the junction held 9 bases outside the gene matches. Germline lookup yields CDR1 DFQATT and CDR2 SNEGSKA (reference sequence).

This clonotype was seen many times. The V and J genes are TRBV30 and TRBJ2-1; TRBD2 might be the D (6 bases). Germline lookup yields CDR1 GTSNPN and CDR2 SVGIG (reference sequence). V was trimmed by 5 bases and J by 12 bases, leaving 14 bases between them. The CDR3 totals 11 residues. CDR3 protein: CAWHRGTVQFF. CDR3 sequence (DNA): TGTGCCTGGCACCGTGGGACTGTGCAGTTCTTC.